Listed below are T cell receptor beta chains from one sample, sequenced in a study of glioma-infiltrating T cells after dendritic cell vaccination. This table comes from immunoSEQ multiplex PCR, and its TCRdb copy is limited to in-frame clones, with some not included. The repertoire has roughly 82,000 clones, roughly 90% of them found once; the top ten carry roughly 3.2%. Source: blood, taken before dendritic cell vaccination. These receptors all come from a human donor with glioblastoma. Each CDR3 is given with its conserved first and last residue. The order of the fields is clone size, V gene, J gene, D gene, CDR3 DNA, CDR3 protein. D genes are given only for firm matches. A clone size is listed for some rows: how often the clone was seen (once, few, many), or a class if it is expanded.

NA	TRBV18	TRBJ1-6	TRBD1	TGTGCCAGCTCACCACTTGGACAGGGGGGGGATAATTCCCCCCTCCACTTT	CASSPLGQGGDNSPLHF
NA	TRBV11-2	TRBJ1-6	TRBD1	TGTGCCAGCAGCTCCACCGGGACAGGGGTTTCACCCCTCCACTTT	CASSSTGTGVSPLHF
NA	TRBV9	TRBJ2-5	NA	TGTGCCAGCAGCGTAGGTCCAGAACGCCAAGAGACCCAGTACTTC	CASSVGPERQETQYF
NA	TRBV5-1	TRBJ2-1	NA	TGCGCCAGCAGCTTGGGACTAGTCAATGAGCAGTTCTTC	CASSLGLVNEQFF
few	TRBV29-1	TRBJ2-7	NA	TGCAGCGTTGGGGGACTCTCCTACGAGCAGTACTTC	CSVGGLSYEQYF
NA	TRBV5-6	TRBJ1-5	TRBD1	TGTGCCAGCACCATAAACCGGGACAGGGGTCAGCCCCAGCATTTT	CASTINRDRGQPQHF
once	TRBV6-5	TRBJ1-1	NA	TGTGCCAGCATCTCCCCCCAGACTCGCTCTGAAGCTTTCTTT	CASISPQTRSEAFF
NA	TRBV9	TRBJ2-7	TRBD1	TGTGCCAGCAGCGGGGGGACAGAGGGCAAGCAGTACTTC	CASSGGTEGKQYF
once	TRBV11-3	TRBJ2-1	NA	TGTGCCAGCAGCTTTGGAGGGGTAACCTACAATGAGCAGTTCTTC	CASSFGGVTYNEQFF
NA	TRBV6-5	TRBJ1-3	NA	TGTGCCAGCAGACAGGGAACCACCATATATTTT	CASRQGTTIYF
NA	TRBV5-1	TRBJ2-1	TRBD2	TGCGCCAGCAGCCCGGGCGACGCGGGAGTATACAATGAGCAGTTCTTC	CASSPGDAGVYNEQFF
NA	TRBV7-8	TRBJ2-3	NA	TGTGCCAGCAGCCACACTACTAGATCTAGCACAGATACGCAGTATTTT	CASSHTTRSSTDTQYF
NA	TRBV25-1	TRBJ2-3	TRBD2	TGTGCCAGCAGTGAAAGACTAGCGGACCACACAGATACGCAGTATTTT	CASSERLADHTDTQYF
NA	TRBV2	TRBJ1-1	TRBD1	TGTGCCAGCATTTCCTACAGGGGGCACCGACGGGACACTGAAGCTTTCTTT	CASISYRGHRRDTEAFF
NA	TRBV6-5	TRBJ1-2	NA	TGTGCCAGCAGTTATCAGGGAAGCCCCCTCTGGTATGGCTACACCTTC	CASSYQGSPLWYGYTF
NA	TRBV27	TRBJ2-1	NA	TGTGCCAGCAGTTCATATACGAGCTCCTACAATGAGCAGTTCTTC	CASSSYTSSYNEQFF
NA	TRBV10-3	TRBJ2-1	NA	TGTGCCATCAGTTCGGGGGTCGACAATGAGCAGTTCTTC	CAISSGVDNEQFF
once	TRBV29-1	TRBJ1-4	TRBD1	TGCAGCGTGGATACAGGGGGCACAAAGGAAAAACTGTTTTTT	CSVDTGGTKEKLFF
NA	TRBV5-6	TRBJ2-7	TRBD1	TGTGCCAGCAGCCTCGGGACAGGGGGTTCCTACGAGCAGTACTTC	CASSLGTGGSYEQYF
NA	TRBV27	TRBJ2-3	NA	TGTGCCAGCAGAAATTACGAGGAAGATACGCAGTATTTT	CASRNYEEDTQYF
NA	TRBV5-5	TRBJ1-6	TRBD1	TGTGCCAGCAGCGACAGGGTTCGTTTAGGGTCACCCCTCCACTTT	CASSDRVRLGSPLHF
few	TRBV28	TRBJ1-5	NA	TGTGCCGCCCTCGCCGAGGGTAAGCCCCAGCATTTT	CAALAEGKPQHF
NA	TRBV4-2	TRBJ2-7	TRBD1	TGTGCCAGCAGCCAAGATAGACAGGGGGGCCAGGGGCAGTACTTC	CASSQDRQGGQGQYF
NA	TRBV2	TRBJ2-1	TRBD2	TGTGCCAGCAGTGAAGTGTCTAGCGGGGGGAATGAGCAGTTCTTC	CASSEVSSGGNEQFF
NA	TRBV5-1	TRBJ1-6	NA	TGCGCCAGCAGCCTGGAACCCCTCGCCGGGTCACCCCTCCACTTT	CASSLEPLAGSPLHF
NA	TRBV27	TRBJ1-6	NA	TGTGCCAGCAAAACCTATGGGGCAGGGTCCAATTCACCCCTCCACTTT	CASKTYGAGSNSPLHF
NA	TRBV5-1	TRBJ1-1	NA	TGCGCCAGCAGCTTGGGAGGGATAGGCACTGAAGCTTTCTTT	CASSLGGIGTEAFF
NA	TRBV19	TRBJ1-2	TRBD1	TGTGCCAGTAGTAGCCCGACAGGGGGCGCTAACTATGGCTACACCTTC	CASSSPTGGANYGYTF
NA	TRBV5-1	TRBJ1-3	NA	TGCGCCAGCAGCTTGGGTCCGGGGGGTGCTGGAAACACCATATATTTT	CASSLGPGGAGNTIYF
NA	TRBV7-2	TRBJ2-7	NA	TGTGCCAGCAGCCCACCTGCGGGCGAGCAGTACTTC	CASSPPAGEQYF
few	TRBV5-4	TRBJ2-3	NA	TGTGCCAGCACCCGACGAGCTAGCCCAGATACGCAGTATTTT	CASTRRASPDTQYF
NA	TRBV6-5	TRBJ2-3	NA	TGTGCCAGCAGTACCCCGGGAACAGATACGCAGTATTTT	CASSTPGTDTQYF
NA	TRBV5-1	TRBJ2-1	TRBD1	TGCGCCAGCAGCAAGTCCGGGACAGGGTATGGAGGTGAGCAGTTCTTC	CASSKSGTGYGGEQFF
NA	TRBV2	TRBJ1-4	NA	TGTGCCAGCACCCCAGGGGTATCAACTAATGAAAAACTGTTTTTT	CASTPGVSTNEKLFF
NA	TRBV14	TRBJ2-7	NA	TGTGCCAGCAGCCAAGGCCGGGCCTACGAGCAGTACTTC	CASSQGRAYEQYF
NA	TRBV27	TRBJ2-2	NA	TGTGCCAGCAGTATGACATTGAACACCGGGGAGCTGTTTTTT	CASSMTLNTGELFF
NA	TRBV19	TRBJ2-5	NA	TGTGCCAGTAGTATGGTCGAAGGAGCCCAGTACTTC	CASSMVEGAQYF
NA	TRBV7-6	TRBJ1-6	NA	TGTGCCAGCAGCTTAGGGCAGGGTCCGTCACCCCTCCACTTT	CASSLGQGPSPLHF
NA	TRBV7-9	TRBJ1-1	TRBD1	TGTGCCAGCAGCCCTAGAGGAGGGGGCGCGACAAAAGCTTTCTTT	CASSPRGGGATKAFF
NA	TRBV7-9	TRBJ1-4	TRBD1	TGTGCCAGCAGCTTAGGGACAGGGGATGAAAAACTGTTTTTT	CASSLGTGDEKLFF
NA	TRBV4-1	TRBJ1-5	NA	TGCGCCAGCAGCCAAGTCATGTTGTCTCAGCCCCAGCATTTT	CASSQVMLSQPQHF